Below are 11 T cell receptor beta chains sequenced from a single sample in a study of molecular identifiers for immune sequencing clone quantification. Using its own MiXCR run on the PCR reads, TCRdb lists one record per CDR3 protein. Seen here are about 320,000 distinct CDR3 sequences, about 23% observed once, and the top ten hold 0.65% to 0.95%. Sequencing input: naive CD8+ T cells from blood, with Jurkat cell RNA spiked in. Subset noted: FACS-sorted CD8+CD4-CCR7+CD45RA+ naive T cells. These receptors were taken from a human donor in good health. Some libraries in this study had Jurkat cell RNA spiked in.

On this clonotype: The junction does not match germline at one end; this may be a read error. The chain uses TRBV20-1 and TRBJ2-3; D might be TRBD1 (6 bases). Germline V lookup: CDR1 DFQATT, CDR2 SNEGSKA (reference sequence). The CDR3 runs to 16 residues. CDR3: CGARPQGIGSTDTQYF. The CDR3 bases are TGCGGTGCTAGGCCGCAGGGGATCGGTAGCACAGATACGCAGTATTTT.

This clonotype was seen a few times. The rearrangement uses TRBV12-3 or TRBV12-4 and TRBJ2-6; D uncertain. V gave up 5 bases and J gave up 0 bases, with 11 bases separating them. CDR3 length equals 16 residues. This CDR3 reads CASSPGLLSGANVLTF. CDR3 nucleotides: TGTGCCAGCAGTCCGGGTCTTCTCTCTGGGGCCAACGTCCTGACTTTC.

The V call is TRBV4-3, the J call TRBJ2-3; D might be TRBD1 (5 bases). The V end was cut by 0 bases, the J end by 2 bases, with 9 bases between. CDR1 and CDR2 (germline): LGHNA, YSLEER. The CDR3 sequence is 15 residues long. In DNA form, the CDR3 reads TGCGCCAGCAGCCAAGACGCACAGGTCACAGATACGCAGTATTTT. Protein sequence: CASSQDAQVTDTQYF.

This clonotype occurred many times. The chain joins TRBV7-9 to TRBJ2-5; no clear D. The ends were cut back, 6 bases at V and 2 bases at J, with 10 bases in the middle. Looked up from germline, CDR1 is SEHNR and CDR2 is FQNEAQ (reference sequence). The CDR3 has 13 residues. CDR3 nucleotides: TGTGCCAGCAGACCCGTCCCGCAAGAGACCCAGTACTTC. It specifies CASRPVPQETQYF.

Here the CDR3 reads CASSLGTYVTYEQYF. For the CDR3, the DNA is TGTGCCAGCAGCTTGGGGACCTACGTTACCTACGAGCAGTACTTC. V is TRBV5-6 and J is TRBJ2-7; D uncertain. Trimming took 0 bases from V and 2 from J, leaving 12 bases between them. Germline V CDR1 and CDR2: SGHDT, YYEEEE. The CDR3 is made up of 15 amino acids.

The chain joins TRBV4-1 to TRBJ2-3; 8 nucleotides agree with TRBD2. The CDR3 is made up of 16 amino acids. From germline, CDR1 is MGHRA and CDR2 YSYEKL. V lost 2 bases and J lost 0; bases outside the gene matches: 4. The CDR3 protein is CASSQLTSESTDTQYF. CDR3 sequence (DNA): TGCGCCAGCAGCCAACTGACTAGCGAAAGCACAGATACGCAGTATTTT.

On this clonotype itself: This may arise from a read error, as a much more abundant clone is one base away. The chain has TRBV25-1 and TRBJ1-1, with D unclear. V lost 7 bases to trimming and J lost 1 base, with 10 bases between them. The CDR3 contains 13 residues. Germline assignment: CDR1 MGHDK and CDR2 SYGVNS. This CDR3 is CASKGRTNTEAFF. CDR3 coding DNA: TGTGCCAGCAAAGGCAGAACGAACACTGAAGCTTTCTTT.

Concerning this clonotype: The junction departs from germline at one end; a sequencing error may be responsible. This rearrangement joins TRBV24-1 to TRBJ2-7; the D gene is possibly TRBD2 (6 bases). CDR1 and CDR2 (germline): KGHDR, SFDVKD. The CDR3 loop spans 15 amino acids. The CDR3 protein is CATRDFRGGAYEQYF. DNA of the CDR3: TGTGCCACCAGGGATTTCCGCGGAGGGGCCTACGAGCAGTACTTC.

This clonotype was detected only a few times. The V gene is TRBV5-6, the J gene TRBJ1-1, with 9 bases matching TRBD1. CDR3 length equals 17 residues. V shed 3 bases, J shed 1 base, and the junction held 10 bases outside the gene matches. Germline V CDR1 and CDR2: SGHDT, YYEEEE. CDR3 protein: CASSSTAQGAGNTEAFF. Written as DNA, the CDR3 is TGTGCCAGCAGCTCAACCGCACAGGGGGCGGGGAACACTGAAGCTTTCTTT.

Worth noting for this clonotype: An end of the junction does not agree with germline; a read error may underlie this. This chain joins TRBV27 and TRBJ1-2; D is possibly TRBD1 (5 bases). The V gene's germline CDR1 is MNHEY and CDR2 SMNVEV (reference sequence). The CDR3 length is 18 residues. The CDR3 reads CASSLWAGVGDVSRGYAF. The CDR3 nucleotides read TGTGCCAGCAGTTTATGGGCAGGAGTAGGGGACGTTTCGCGGGGCTACGCCTTC.

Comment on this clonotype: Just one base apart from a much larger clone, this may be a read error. This CDR3 is CASSLSGGTFLF. The CDR3 DNA sequence: TGTGCCAGCAGCCTTTCAGGGGGCACATTCTTATTC. This chain connects TRBV7-2 to TRBJ2-5, with 8 nucleotides matching TRBD1. Germline-derived CDR1 and CDR2 are SGHTA and FQGNSA. CDR3 size: 12 residues.